One and the same sample provided the 5 T cell receptor beta chains below, sequenced in a study of graft-versus-host responses after intestinal transplantation. Profiling relied on immunoSEQ multiplex PCR, and the TCRdb table lists in-frame clones only, not all of them. This table has around 110,000 clones, roughly nine tenths appearing once. Their antigen targets remain unknown. Sequencing used unstimulated CD4+ T cells sorted from spleen or lymph node cells, obtained before intestinal transplant. The receptors were gathered from a human donor who received an intestinal transplant.

V and J are TRBV5-1 and TRBJ2-5; maybe TRBD2 (6 bases). The CDR3 has 12 amino acids. Germline V CDR1 and CDR2: SGHRS, YFSETQ. V lost 7 bases to trimming and J lost 4 bases, with 11 bases between them. The CDR3 DNA is TGCGCCAGCTCAAGACTAGGAGAGACCCAGTACTTC. Translating it yields CASSRLGETQYF.

Regarding this clone: At one end the junction does not follow the germline gene, possibly because of a read error. This chain uses TRBV2 with TRBJ2-1; TRBD2 aligns across 8 bases. The CDR3 extends over 15 amino acids. Germline assignment: CDR1 SNHLY and CDR2 FYNNEI. The CDR3 loop is CAGSAGTSRYNEQFF. CDR3 nucleotides: TGTGCCGGCAGTGCCGGGACTAGTAGGTACAATGAGCAGTTCTTC.

The rearrangement uses TRBV10-1 and TRBJ2-7, with 12 nucleotides matching TRBD1. V shed 0 bases and J 6 bases; nucleotides not matched to a gene: 6. The CDR3 is made up of 16 amino acids. Per germline, CDR1 WNHNN and CDR2 SYGVQD (reference sequence). This CDR3 reads CASSESAGTGGLEQYF. The DNA for the CDR3 is TGCGCCAGCAGTGAGTCGGCCGGGACAGGGGGCCTCGAGCAGTACTTC.

The chain is built from TRBV7-9 and TRBJ1-2; 7 nucleotides match TRBD1. The CDR3 is 15 residues long. The germline gives CDR1 SEHNR, CDR2 FQNEAQ (reference sequence). The J segment lost 4 bases and the V segment lost 5 bases, leaving 10 bases of the junction unmatched. CDR3 region: CASSTRQGFIYGYTF. The CDR3 DNA sequence: TGTGCCAGCAGCACAAGACAGGGATTCATCTATGGCTACACCTTC.

Of note for this clone: The same CDR3 is also encoded by other DNA sequences in this sample. V is TRBV2 and J is TRBJ2-7; 7 bases match TRBD2. Germline assignment: CDR1 SNHLY and CDR2 FYNNEI. CDR3 size: 15 residues. Unmatched junction bases numbered 8, after V lost 2 bases and J lost 4 bases. CDR3 coding DNA: TGTGCCAGCAGTGAACTGGCGGGAGTGGTATACGAGCAGTACTTC. Protein sequence: CASSELAGVVYEQYF.